The text below deals with one T cell receptor beta chain. Its antigen is undetermined. Treatment: roughly 10-day PBMC culture with coronavirus spike peptide pools or control peptides (ViraFEST assay). ViraFEST relied on peptide pools to expand antigen-specific T cells; the TCRs were sequenced afterward. Half the medium was replaced with fresh IL-2 medium on days 3 and 7. The Oncomine TCR Beta short-read assay sequenced DNA from cultured CD4+ T cells. TCRdb reprocessed the PCR reads via MiXCR and lists one record per CDR3 protein. The repertoire consists of 13,000 or so distinct CDR3 sequences, with 75% to 80% occurring once and the leading ten covering more than 25%. This entry comes from a study of vaccination and CD4 T cells after COVID-19. About the research overall: The peptides that stimulated the cells were overlapping spike peptides from SARS-CoV-2, HCoV-NL63, HCoV-OC43 and HCoV-229E. Study-wide findings and caveats: The study found median SARS-CoV-2-reactive clonotypes rising from about 22 to 38, not significantly.

Germline V gene sequence: CDR1 MDHEN, CDR2 SYDVKM. J was trimmed by 7 bases and V by 4 bases; bases with no gene match: 6. There are 14 residues in the CDR3. The rearrangement links TRBV28 to TRBJ1-4; 7 nucleotides match TRBD1. The sample consisted of CD4+ T cells from blood, cultured in vitro. The TCR sequence derives from a human donor who had recovered from COVID-19. The CDR3 loop is CASSWTQGSEKLFF. CDR3 nucleotides: TGTGCCAGCAGTTGGACACAGGGGAGTGAAAAACTGTTTTTT.